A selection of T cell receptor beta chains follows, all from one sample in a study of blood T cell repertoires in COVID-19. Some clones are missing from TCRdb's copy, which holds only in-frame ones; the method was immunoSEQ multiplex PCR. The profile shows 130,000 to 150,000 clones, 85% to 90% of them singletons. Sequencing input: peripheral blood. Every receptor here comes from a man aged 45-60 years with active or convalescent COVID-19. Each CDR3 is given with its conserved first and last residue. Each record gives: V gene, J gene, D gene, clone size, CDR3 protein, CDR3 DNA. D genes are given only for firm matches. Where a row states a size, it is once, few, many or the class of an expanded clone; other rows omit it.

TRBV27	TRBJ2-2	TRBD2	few	CASSLRTSTTGELFF	TGTGCCAGCAGTTTAAGGACTAGCACCACCGGGGAGCTGTTTTTT
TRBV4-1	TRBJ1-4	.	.	CASSQDGATNEKLFF	TGCGCCAGCAGCCAAGATGGAGCAACTAATGAAAAACTGTTTTTT
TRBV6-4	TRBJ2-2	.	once	CASSGTADTGELFF	TGTGCCAGTAGCGGGACAGCCGACACCGGGGAGCTGTTTTTT
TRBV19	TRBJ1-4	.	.	CASSFRRTAEKLFF	TGTGCCAGTAGTTTTCGGAGGACAGCGGAAAAACTGTTTTTT
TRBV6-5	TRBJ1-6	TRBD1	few	CASKGQGVNSPLHF	TGTGCCAGCAAGGGACAGGGGGTAAATTCACCCCTCCACTTT
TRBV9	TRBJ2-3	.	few	CASSVSGRPDTQYF	TGTGCCAGCAGCGTTAGCGGTCGCCCTGATACGCAGTATTTT
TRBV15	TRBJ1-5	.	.	CATSRDRAQPQHF	TGTGCCACCAGCAGAGATAGAGCTCAGCCCCAGCATTTT
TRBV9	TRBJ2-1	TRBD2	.	CASSSSGGSYNEQFF	TGTGCCAGCAGTTCTAGCGGGGGCTCCTACAATGAGCAGTTCTTC
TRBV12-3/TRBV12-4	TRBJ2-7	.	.	CASSLTSEQYF	TGTGCCAGCAGCCTAACTAGCGAGCAGTACTTC
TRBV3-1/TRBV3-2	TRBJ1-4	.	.	CASSRYTGPTNEKLFF	TGTGCCAGCAGCCGCTACACAGGGCCCACTAATGAAAAACTGTTTTTT
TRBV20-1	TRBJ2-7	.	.	CSASRDILYEQYF	TGCAGTGCTAGTCGGGACATACTCTACGAGCAGTACTTC
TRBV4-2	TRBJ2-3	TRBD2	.	CASSPGLAGDDTQYF	TGTGCCAGCAGCCCCGGACTAGCGGGGGACGATACGCAGTATTTT
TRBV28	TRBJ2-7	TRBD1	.	CASRGAGTGSYEQYF	TGTGCCAGCAGGGGGGCCGGGACAGGGTCCTACGAGCAGTACTTC
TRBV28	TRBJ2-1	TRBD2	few	CASSHGTRFSYNEQFF	TGTGCCAGCAGTCATGGGACTAGGTTCTCCTACAATGAGCAGTTCTTC
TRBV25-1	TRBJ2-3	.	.	CASAADTQYF	TGTGCCAGCGCGGCAGATACGCAGTATTTT
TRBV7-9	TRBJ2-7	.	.	CASSFGVIGEQYF	TGTGCCAGCAGCTTTGGAGTCATTGGCGAGCAGTACTTC
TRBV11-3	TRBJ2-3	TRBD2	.	CASSLGLAGLDTQYF	TGTGCCAGCAGCCTGGGGCTAGCGGGATTGGATACGCAGTATTTT
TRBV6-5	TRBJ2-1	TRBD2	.	CASGRASGRSNEQFF	TGTGCCAGCGGAAGGGCTAGCGGGAGGAGCAATGAGCAGTTCTTC
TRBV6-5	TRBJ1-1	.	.	CASTDNTEAFF	TGTGCCAGCACAGATAACACTGAAGCTTTCTTT
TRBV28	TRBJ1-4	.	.	CASSPLGEKLFF	TGTGCCAGCAGTCCCCTGGGCGAAAAACTGTTTTTT
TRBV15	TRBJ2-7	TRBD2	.	CATSRVELAGEVKREYEQYF	TGTGCCACCAGCAGAGTAGAGCTAGCGGGAGAGGTTAAAAGGGAGTACGAGCAGTACTTC
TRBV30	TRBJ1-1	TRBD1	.	CAWSRGQFGEAFF	TGTGCCTGGAGTCGGGGACAGTTCGGGGAAGCTTTCTTT
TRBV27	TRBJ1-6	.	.	CASRGLENSPLHF	TGTGCCAGCAGGGGGCTAGAGAATTCACCCCTCCACTTT
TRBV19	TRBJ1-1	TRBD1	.	CASSRTGGAEAFF	TGTGCCAGTAGCAGGACAGGGGGCGCTGAAGCTTTCTTT
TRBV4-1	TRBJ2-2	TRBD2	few	CASSQVGLAKNTGELFF	TGCGCCAGCAGCCAGGTGGGACTAGCGAAGAACACCGGGGAGCTGTTTTTT
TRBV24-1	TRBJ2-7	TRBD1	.	CATSRDRDHEQYF	TGTGCCACCAGTAGGGACAGGGACCACGAGCAGTACTTC
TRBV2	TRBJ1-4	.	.	CASSGQVGEKLFF	TGTGCCAGCAGTGGACAGGTGGGGGAAAAACTGTTTTTT
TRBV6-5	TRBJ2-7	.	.	CASRNQGYSDEQYF	TGTGCCAGCAGAAATCAGGGTTATTCAGACGAGCAGTACTTC
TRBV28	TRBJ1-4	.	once	CASSLGGLNEKLFF	TGTGCCAGCAGTTTGGGTGGGCTTAATGAAAAACTGTTTTTT
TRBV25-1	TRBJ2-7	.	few	CASSDFPRGYTYEQYF	TGTGCCAGCAGTGATTTCCCAAGGGGATATACCTACGAGCAGTACTTC
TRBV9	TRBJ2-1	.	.	CASSVAAGSYNEQFF	TGTGCCAGCAGCGTAGCCGCGGGCTCGTACAATGAGCAGTTCTTC
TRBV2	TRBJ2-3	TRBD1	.	CASSETGLKDTQYF	TGTGCCAGCAGCGAGACAGGGTTGAAAGATACGCAGTATTTT
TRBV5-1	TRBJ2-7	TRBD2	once	CASSSTSGFYEQYF	TGCGCCAGCAGCTCGACTAGCGGCTTCTACGAGCAGTACTTC
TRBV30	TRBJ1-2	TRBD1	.	CAWSWTGTWNYGYTF	TGTGCCTGGAGTTGGACAGGGACTTGGAACTATGGCTACACCTTC
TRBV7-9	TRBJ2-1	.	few	CASSFGRGSPPFF	.
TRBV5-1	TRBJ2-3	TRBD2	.	CASGGRAWGDTQYF	TGCGCCAGCGGGGGGAGGGCCTGGGGAGATACGCAGTATTTT
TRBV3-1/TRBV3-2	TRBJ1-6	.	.	CASSPQAFGSPLHF	TGTGCCAGCAGCCCGCAGGCCTTCGGTTCACCCCTCCACTTT
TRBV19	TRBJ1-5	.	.	CASSTPYGSNQPQHF	TGTGCCAGTAGTACCCCTTACGGGAGCAATCAGCCCCAGCATTTT
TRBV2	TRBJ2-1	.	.	CASSGREEQFF	TGTGCCAGCAGTGGTCGGGAAGAGCAGTTCTTC
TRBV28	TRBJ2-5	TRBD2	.	CASSPIGRLETQYF	TGTGCCAGCAGTCCCATCGGGAGGTTAGAGACCCAGTACTTC
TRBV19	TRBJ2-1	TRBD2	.	CASSVGSGRAREQFF	TGTGCCAGTAGTGTTGGTAGCGGGAGGGCTCGGGAGCAGTTCTTC
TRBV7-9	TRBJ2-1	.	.	CASRPVLTRNEQFF	TGTGCCAGCAGACCCGTGCTTACTAGAAATGAGCAGTTCTTC
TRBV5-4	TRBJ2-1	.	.	CASSLGGASGNNEQFF	TGTGCCAGCAGCTTGGGGGGGGCTAGCGGCAACAATGAGCAGTTCTTC
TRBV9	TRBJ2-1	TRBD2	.	CASSDTSGTLYNEQFF	TGTGCCAGCAGCGACACTAGCGGGACCCTATACAATGAGCAGTTCTTC
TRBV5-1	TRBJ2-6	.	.	CASRAQGNGANVLTF	TGCGCCAGCAGAGCCCAGGGGAATGGGGCCAACGTCCTGACTTTC
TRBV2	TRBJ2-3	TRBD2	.	CASSVAGLAVRDTQYF	TGTGCCAGCAGTGTCGCGGGACTAGCGGTGAGAGATACGCAGTATTTT
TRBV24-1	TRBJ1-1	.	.	CATSDWTFTEAFF	TGTGCCACCAGTGATTGGACATTCACTGAAGCTTTCTTT
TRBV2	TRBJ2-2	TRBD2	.	CASSSSSGRNTGELFF	TGTGCCAGCAGTTCATCTAGCGGGAGGAACACCGGGGAGCTGTTTTTT
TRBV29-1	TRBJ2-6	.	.	CSAQKPGANVLTF	TGCAGCGCTCAGAAACCTGGGGCCAACGTCCTGACTTTC
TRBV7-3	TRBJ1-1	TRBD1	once	CASSLTRGSKTEAFF	TGTGCCAGCAGCTTGACCAGGGGGAGTAAAACTGAAGCTTTCTTT
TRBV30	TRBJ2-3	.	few	CAWSVKGADTQYF	TGTGCCTGGAGTGTAAAGGGGGCAGATACGCAGTATTTT
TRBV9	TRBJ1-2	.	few	CASSVGTDYGYTF	TGTGCCAGCAGCGTAGGGACAGACTATGGCTACACCTTC
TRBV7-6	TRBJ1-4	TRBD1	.	CASSSTGGPNEKLFF	TGTGCCAGCAGCTCAACAGGGGGCCCAAATGAAAAACTGTTTTTT
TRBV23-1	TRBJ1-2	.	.	CASRTGLLGDTF	TGCGCCAGCAGGACAGGCCTTCTAGGGGACACCTTC
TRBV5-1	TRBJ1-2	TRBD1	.	CASSQRTGENYGYTF	TGCGCCAGCAGCCAAAGGACAGGGGAAAACTATGGCTACACCTTC
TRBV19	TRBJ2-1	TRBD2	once	CASSNAGPRRGYNEQFF	TGTGCCAGTAGTAACGCGGGACCCAGGCGGGGGTACAATGAGCAGTTCTTC
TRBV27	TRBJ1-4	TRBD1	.	CASSSTGVTNEKLFF	TGTGCCAGCAGTTCTACAGGGGTAACTAATGAAAAACTGTTTTTT
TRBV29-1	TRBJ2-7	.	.	CSVGPAEPYEQYF	TGCAGCGTGGGCCCAGCGGAGCCCTACGAGCAGTACTTC
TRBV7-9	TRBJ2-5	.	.	CASSPTTLQETQYF	TGTGCCAGCAGCCCGACTACCCTCCAAGAGACCCAGTACTTC